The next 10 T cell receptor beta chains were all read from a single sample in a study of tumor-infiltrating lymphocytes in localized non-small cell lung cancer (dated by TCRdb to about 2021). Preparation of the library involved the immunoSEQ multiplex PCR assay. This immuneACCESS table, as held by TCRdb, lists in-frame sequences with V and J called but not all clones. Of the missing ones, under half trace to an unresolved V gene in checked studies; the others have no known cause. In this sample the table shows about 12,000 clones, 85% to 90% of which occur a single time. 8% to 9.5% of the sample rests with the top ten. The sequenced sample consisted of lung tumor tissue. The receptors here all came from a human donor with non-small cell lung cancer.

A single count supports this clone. DNA for the CDR3: TGCGCCAGCAGCTTGGAAGGATTTGGGGGTAAAGAGACCCAGTACTTC. Amino acid sequence: CASSLEGFGGKETQYF. The chain carries TRBV5-1 and TRBJ2-5, with D possibly being TRBD1 or TRBD2 (5 bases each). In germline, CDR1 is SGHRS, CDR2 YFSETQ. The CDR3 length is 16 residues. The V and J ends lost 0 bases and 3 bases respectively, with 15 bases between them.

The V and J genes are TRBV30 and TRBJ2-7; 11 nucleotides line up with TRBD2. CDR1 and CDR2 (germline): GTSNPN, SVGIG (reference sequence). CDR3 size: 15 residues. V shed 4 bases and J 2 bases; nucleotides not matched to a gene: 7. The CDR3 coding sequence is TGTGCCTGGAAGCCCCTAGCGGGAGGACCCTACGAGCAGTACTTC. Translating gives CAWKPLAGGPYEQYF.

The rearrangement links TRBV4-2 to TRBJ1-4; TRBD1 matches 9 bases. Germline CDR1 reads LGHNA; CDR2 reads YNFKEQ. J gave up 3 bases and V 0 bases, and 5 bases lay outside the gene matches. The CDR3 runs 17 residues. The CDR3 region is CASSQDSGTGSNEKLFF. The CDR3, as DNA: TGTGCCAGCAGCCAAGATTCTGGGACAGGGTCTAATGAAAAACTGTTTTTT.

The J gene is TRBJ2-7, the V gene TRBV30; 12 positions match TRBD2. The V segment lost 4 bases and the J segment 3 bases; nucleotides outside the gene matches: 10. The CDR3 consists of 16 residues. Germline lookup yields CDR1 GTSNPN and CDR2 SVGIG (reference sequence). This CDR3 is CAWIDPGLAGNYEQYF. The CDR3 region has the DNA TGTGCCTGGATAGATCCCGGACTAGCGGGAAACTACGAGCAGTACTTC.

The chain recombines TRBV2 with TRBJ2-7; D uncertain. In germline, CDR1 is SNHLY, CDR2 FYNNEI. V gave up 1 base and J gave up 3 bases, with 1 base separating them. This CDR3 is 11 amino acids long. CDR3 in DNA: TGTGCCAGCAGTGAAGACTACGAGCAGTACTTC. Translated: CASSEDYEQYF.

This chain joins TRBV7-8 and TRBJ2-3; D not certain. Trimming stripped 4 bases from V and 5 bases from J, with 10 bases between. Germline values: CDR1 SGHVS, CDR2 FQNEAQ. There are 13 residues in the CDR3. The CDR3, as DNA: TGTGCCAGCAGCTCTACGGCCGTAGATACGCAGTATTTT. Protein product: CASSSTAVDTQYF.

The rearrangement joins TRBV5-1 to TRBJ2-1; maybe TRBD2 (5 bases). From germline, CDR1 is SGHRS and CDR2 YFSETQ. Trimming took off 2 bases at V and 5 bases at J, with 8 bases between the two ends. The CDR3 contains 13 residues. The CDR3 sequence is CASSLAEDNEQFF. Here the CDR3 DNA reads TGCGCCAGCAGCTTAGCGGAAGACAATGAGCAGTTCTTC.

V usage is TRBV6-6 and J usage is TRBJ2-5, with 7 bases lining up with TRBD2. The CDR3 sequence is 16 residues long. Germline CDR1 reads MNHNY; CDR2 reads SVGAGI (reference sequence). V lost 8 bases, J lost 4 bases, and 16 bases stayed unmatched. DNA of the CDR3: TGTGCCAGCTCCTATTCCCGACTAGCTCAGGGAGAGACCCAGTACTTC. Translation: CASSYSRLAQGETQYF.

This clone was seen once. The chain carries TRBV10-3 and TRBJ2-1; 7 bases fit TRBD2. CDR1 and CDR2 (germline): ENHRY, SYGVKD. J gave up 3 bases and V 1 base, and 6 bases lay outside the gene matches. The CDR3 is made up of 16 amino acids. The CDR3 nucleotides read TGTGCCATCAGTGAGTTTACACTAGCGAGCTACAATGAGCAGTTCTTC. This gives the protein CAISEFTLASYNEQFF.

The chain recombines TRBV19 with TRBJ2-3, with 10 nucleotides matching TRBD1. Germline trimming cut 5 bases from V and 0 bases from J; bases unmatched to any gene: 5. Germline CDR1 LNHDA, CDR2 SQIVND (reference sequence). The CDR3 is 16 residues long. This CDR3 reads CASSGRDRGSTDTQYF. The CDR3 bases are TGTGCCAGTAGTGGCCGGGACAGGGGAAGCACAGATACGCAGTATTTT.